Below, 32 T cell receptor beta chains from the same sample are listed, as sequenced in a study of CD8 T cells in Susac syndrome. Reverse transcription used about 0.45 to 1 ug RNA and random hexamers. TCRdb redid the calling of the immunoSEQ multiplex PCR reads with MiXCR, one entry per CDR3 protein. Here the sample spans 80,000 or so distinct CDR3 sequences, 95% to 97% being singletons. Specimen: CD8+ T cells from PBMCs. These receptor sequences come from a human donor with Susac syndrome.

The rearrangement uses TRBV20-1 and TRBJ1-4, with unresolved D. Germline V CDR1 and CDR2: DFQATT, SNEGSKA (reference sequence). The CDR3 runs to 14 residues. The V end lost 6 bases, the J end lost 3 bases, and 14 bases lay between the germline ends. CDR3 sequence: CSAQPGDANEKLFF. The CDR3 DNA reads TGCAGTGCCCAACCGGGAGACGCTAATGAAAAACTGTTTTTT.

The chain carries TRBV7-9 and TRBJ2-3, with D perhaps matching TRBD1 (6 bases). The germline V and J ends were trimmed by 5 bases and 2 bases, with 14 bases remaining between them. Germline CDR1 SEHNR, CDR2 FQNEAQ (reference sequence). The CDR3 loop spans 15 amino acids. This CDR3 is CASSVTGGTTDTQYF. The CDR3, as DNA: TGTGCCAGCAGCGTGACAGGAGGAACCACAGATACGCAGTATTTT.

V and J are TRBV7-9 and TRBJ2-3, with a weak D call TRBD2 (6 bases). With 3 bases removed from V and 5 bases from J, the gap between germline ends came to 6 bases. Looked up from germline, CDR1 is SEHNR and CDR2 is FQNEAQ (reference sequence). The CDR3 length is 12 residues. In DNA, the CDR3 is TGTGCCAGCAGCTTGGAGGGAGATACGCAGTATTTT. It is translated as CASSLEGDTQYF.

This clonotype was found once. This chain connects TRBV24-1 to TRBJ2-5, with 14 positions matching TRBD2. Trimming at V came to 5 bases and at J to 4 bases, leaving 5 bases not matched to a gene. CDR3 length: 16 residues. Germline V gene data show CDR1 as KGHDR and CDR2 as SFDVKD. CDR3 bases: TGTGCCACCAGTGCGACGACTAGCGGGAGGGGAGAGACCCAGTACTTC. This encodes CATSATTSGRGETQYF.

This chain joins TRBV27 and TRBJ2-3; D is unclear. This CDR3 is built from 15 residues. Trimming pared 5 bases from V and 4 bases from J, leaving 16 bases between. CDR1 MNHEY and CDR2 SMNVEV come from the germline V gene (reference sequence). In DNA, the CDR3 is TGTGCCAGCAGTCGAGCTTGGTTTAGGGCAGATACGCAGTATTTT. Amino acid sequence: CASSRAWFRADTQYF.

V gene TRBV20-1 combines with J gene TRBJ2-2; 7 bases are a match to TRBD1. The CDR3 length is 16 residues. After removal of 0 bases from V and 6 bases from J, the junction contained 10 bases not matched to a gene. Per germline, CDR1 DFQATT and CDR2 SNEGSKA (reference sequence). CDR3 sequence reads: CSARDRDSWVPGELFF. In DNA, the CDR3 is TGCAGTGCTAGAGACCGGGACAGTTGGGTGCCCGGGGAGCTGTTTTTT.

This clonotype has a single count. The chain combines TRBV14 with TRBJ2-3; TRBD1 aligns across 8 bases. The CDR3 runs 18 residues. After removal of 4 bases from V and 0 bases from J, the junction contained 12 bases not matched to a gene. Germline loops: CDR1 SGHDN, CDR2 FVKESK. The CDR3, as DNA: TGTGCCAGCAGCCCCAAGGACAGGGAGGCGGGAAGCACAGATACGCAGTATTTT. Protein: CASSPKDREAGSTDTQYF.

The J gene is TRBJ2-3, the V gene TRBV20-1; D remains ambiguous. Trimming shortened V by 6 bases and J by 0 bases, and 19 bases separated the two germline ends. This CDR3 is 16 amino acids long. The germline V gene has CDR1 DFQATT and CDR2 SNEGSKA (reference sequence). The CDR3 sequence: CSADHSNRTSTDTQYF. Written as DNA, the CDR3 is TGCAGTGCCGACCACTCGAATCGTACTAGCACAGATACGCAGTATTTT.

The table lists this clonotype with a count of one. The V gene is TRBV25-1, the J gene TRBJ2-2; D unclear. This CDR3 has 15 amino acids. The germline CDR1 and CDR2 sequences are MGHDK and SYGVNS. Trimming shortened V by 3 bases and J by 1 base, and 9 bases separated the two germline ends. CDR3 nucleotide sequence: TGTGCCAGCAGTGACCAAGGAGAGAACACCGGGGAGCTGTTTTTT. Translation: CASSDQGENTGELFF. The full variable domain, with the rest looked up from reference TRBV25-1 and TRBJ2-2, is EADIYQTPRYLVIGTGKKITLECSQTMGHDKMYWYQQDPGMELHLIHYSYGVNSTEKGDLSSESTVSRIRTEHFPLTLESARPSHTSQYLCASSDQGENTGELFFGEGSRLTVL.

The chain combines TRBV7-6 with TRBJ2-5, with 7 bases matching TRBD2. Trimming took 3 bases from V and 7 from J; bases not matched to a gene: 8. Germline CDR1 SGHVS, CDR2 FNYEAQ. CDR3 length: 14 residues. As DNA, the CDR3 is TGTGCCAGCAGCTTTCGACTAGCAAATGGGACCCAGTACTTC. The encoded protein is CASSFRLANGTQYF.

The gene calls are TRBV2 and TRBJ2-1; 13 bases are a match to TRBD2. The CDR3 loop spans 14 amino acids. Germline CDR1 reads SNHLY; CDR2 reads FYNNEI. Unmatched junction bases numbered 5, after V lost 11 bases and J lost 4 bases. The CDR3 DNA follows: TGTGCCTCGCAACTAGCGGGAGGGTACAATGAGCAGTTCTTC. Its translation is CASQLAGGYNEQFF.

This clonotype appeared once. V is TRBV27 and J is TRBJ2-5, with 7 bases matching TRBD1. J lost 6 bases, V lost 3 bases, and 4 bases had no gene match. The CDR3 is 13 amino acids. From germline, CDR1 is MNHEY and CDR2 SMNVEV (reference sequence). The CDR3, as DNA: TGTGCCAGCAGTTTGAACAGGGGACAGACCCAGTACTTC. Protein: CASSLNRGQTQYF.

The chain carries TRBV7-8 and TRBJ2-6, with TRBD1 matching over 8 bases. In germline, CDR1 is SGHVS, CDR2 FQNEAQ. V dropped 4 bases and J dropped 2; count of bases not matched to a gene: 4. The CDR3 loop spans 16 amino acids. CDR3 amino acids: CASSSLTGAGANVLTF. As DNA, the CDR3 is TGTGCCAGCAGCTCACTGACAGGGGCTGGGGCCAACGTCCTGACTTTC.

This clonotype has just one count. CDR3 sequence reads: CAWSSGGVINEQFF. CDR3 bases: TGTGCCTGGAGTAGCGGAGGGGTCATCAATGAGCAGTTCTTC. The V gene is TRBV30, the J gene TRBJ2-1; a weak D match, TRBD2 (6 bases). Germline V lookup: CDR1 GTSNPN, CDR2 SVGIG (reference sequence). Trimming cost V 2 bases and J 6 bases, with 14 bases left between them. The CDR3 sequence is 14 residues long.

The gene calls are TRBV29-1 and TRBJ2-5; D remains ambiguous. Trimming left V 0 bases short and J 7 bases short, with 12 bases between. The CDR3 sequence is 13 residues long. Germline loops: CDR1 SQVTM, CDR2 ANQGSEA. The CDR3 coding sequence is TGCAGCGTTGAAGATGGGGTCTCCCGGACCCAGTACTTC. Translating it yields CSVEDGVSRTQYF.

V is TRBV10-3 and J is TRBJ2-3; D is uncertain. The V and J ends lost 0 bases and 9 bases respectively, with 10 bases between them. CDR3 length: 13 amino acids. Germline V lookup: CDR1 ENHRY, CDR2 SYGVKD. The CDR3 bases are TGTGCCATCAGTGAGTCTCTGGCGGAGACGCAGTATTTT. Amino acids: CAISESLAETQYF.

The chain is built from TRBV7-9 and TRBJ2-7, with D uncertain. V lost 3 bases and J lost 6, with 9 bases in between. CDR3 length: 12 amino acids. Germline V CDR1 and CDR2: SEHNR, FQNEAQ (reference sequence). CDR3 bases: TGTGCCAGCAGCTTCGGACCGGGCGAGCAGTACTTC. This sequence encodes CASSFGPGEQYF.

The V gene is TRBV30, the J gene TRBJ2-7, with a tentative D call TRBD1 (5 bases). Trimming left V 1 base short and J 6 bases short, with 7 bases between. The CDR3 is 11 amino acids. The germline V gene encodes CDR1 GTSNPN and CDR2 SVGIG (reference sequence). Written as DNA, the CDR3 is TGTGCCTGGAGTGGGGGCCGCGAGCAGTACTTC. This sequence encodes CAWSGGREQYF. The entire variable domain, with the rest obtained from reference TRBV30 and TRBJ2-7, is as follows: SQTIHQWPATLVQPVGSPLSLECTVEGTSNPNLYWYRQAAGRGLQLLFYSVGIGQISSEVPQNLSASRPQDRQFILSSKKLLLSDSGFYLCAWSGGREQYFGPGTRLTVT.

This clonotype was observed a few times. The rearrangement links TRBV6-1 to TRBJ2-2; 8 nucleotides match TRBD1. The V gene's germline CDR1 is MNHNS and CDR2 SASEGT. V was clipped by 9 bases and J by 3 bases; unmatched bases: 6. The CDR3 is 14 residues long. The CDR3 sequence: CASWDRTDTGELFF. CDR3 DNA: TGTGCCAGTTGGGACAGGACAGACACCGGGGAGCTGTTTTTT.

J is TRBJ2-5 and V is TRBV9; D is perhaps TRBD2 (6 bases). The germline CDR1 and CDR2 sequences are SGDLS and YYNGEE. Trimming left V 0 bases short and J 0 bases short, with 6 bases between. CDR3 length: 14 residues. The CDR3 DNA is TGTGCCAGCAGCGTAGCGGGGGACCAAGAGACCCAGTACTTC. It codes for CASSVAGDQETQYF.

J is TRBJ2-1 and V is TRBV29-1, with TRBD2 matching over 12 bases. V was clipped by 7 bases and J by 6 bases; unmatched bases: 7. The CDR3 runs 14 residues. Germline V gives CDR1 SQVTM, CDR2 ANQGSEA. As DNA, the CDR3 is TGCAGCGCTCGGACTAGCGGGACCGTCAATGAGCAGTTCTTC. Its translation: CSARTSGTVNEQFF.

V usage is TRBV13 and J usage is TRBJ2-7; 9 nucleotides align to TRBD1. The germline CDR1 and CDR2 sequences are PRHDT and FYEKMQ (reference sequence). The V and J ends lost 5 bases and 6 bases, in that order; junction bases with no gene match: 5. The length of the CDR3 is 13 residues. CDR3: CASSTGTGSEQYF. CDR3 nucleotides: TGTGCCAGCAGCACAGGGACAGGGAGCGAGCAGTACTTC.

This chain uses TRBV27 with TRBJ2-5; D remains ambiguous. V lost 0 bases, J lost 4 bases, and 3 bases lay in between. The CDR3 extends over 12 amino acids. Looked up from germline, CDR1 is MNHEY and CDR2 is SMNVEV (reference sequence). In nucleotides, the CDR3 is TGTGCCAGCAGTTTATCTCTAGAGACCCAGTACTTC. This gives the protein CASSLSLETQYF.

The V call is TRBV19, the J call TRBJ2-2; TRBD1 is a possible D gene (6 bases). The CDR3 has 14 residues. V lost 6 bases to trimming and J lost 3 bases, with 11 bases between them. CDR1 is LNHDA, CDR2 SQIVND, per germline (reference sequence). CDR3 coding DNA: TGTGCCAGTAGCCCGAGGGGGTACACCGGGGAGCTGTTTTTT. Protein product: CASSPRGYTGELFF. Variable domain in full (rest from reference TRBV19 and TRBJ2-2): DGGITQSPKYLFRKEGQNVTLSCEQNLNHDAMYWYRQDPGQGLRLIYYSQIVNDFQKGDIAEGYSVSREKKESFPLTVTSAQKNPTAFYLCASSPRGYTGELFFGEGSRLTVL.

The rearrangement links TRBV3-1 to TRBJ2-1; 12 positions match TRBD2. V dropped 3 bases and J dropped 6; count of bases not matched to a gene: 6. Germline assignment: CDR1 LGHDT and CDR2 YNNKEL (reference sequence). CDR3 size: 16 residues. The CDR3 DNA reads TGTGCCAGCAGCCAGAAAAGGACTAGCGGGGTCAATGAGCAGTTCTTC. Amino acid sequence: CASSQKRTSGVNEQFF.

The chain links TRBV7-8 to TRBJ2-7; D is ambiguous. Germline V gene data show CDR1 as SGHVS and CDR2 as FQNEAQ. With 2 bases removed from V and 2 bases from J, the gap between germline ends came to 19 bases. The CDR3 length is 17 residues. The CDR3 loop reads CASSLFGREAKTYEQYF. The DNA for the CDR3 is TGTGCCAGCAGCTTATTCGGTAGAGAGGCCAAGACCTACGAGCAGTACTTC.

A single count supports this clonotype. The V and J genes are TRBV15 and TRBJ2-3; 8 bases map to TRBD2. J was trimmed by 4 bases and V by 3 bases; bases with no gene match: 9. This CDR3 is 16 amino acids long. Germline CDR1 reads LNHNV; CDR2 reads YYDKDF (reference sequence). The CDR3: CATSRDSGAGADTQYF. The DNA for the CDR3 is TGTGCCACCAGCAGGGATAGCGGGGCTGGGGCAGATACGCAGTATTTT.

V gene TRBV20-1 combines with J gene TRBJ1-6; 8 bases fit TRBD1. This CDR3 has 15 residues. V was clipped by 2 bases and J by 9 bases; unmatched bases: 9. Per germline, CDR1 DFQATT and CDR2 SNEGSKA (reference sequence). The chain's CDR3 is CSARYPDREGSPLHF. The CDR3 bases are TGCAGTGCTAGATACCCGGACAGGGAGGGTTCACCCCTCCACTTT.

The rearrangement uses TRBV19 and TRBJ2-7; TRBD2 is a possible D gene (6 bases). CDR1 LNHDA and CDR2 SQIVND come from the germline V gene (reference sequence). CDR3 length equals 12 residues. The germline V and J ends were trimmed by 3 bases and 5 bases, with 8 bases remaining between them. The CDR3 here is CASSMSGDEQYF. CDR3 coding DNA: TGTGCCAGTAGTATGTCGGGGGACGAGCAGTACTTC. Based on the CDR3 plus reference TRBV19 and TRBJ2-7, the full variable domain is DGGITQSPKYLFRKEGQNVTLSCEQNLNHDAMYWYRQDPGQGLRLIYYSQIVNDFQKGDIAEGYSVSREKKESFPLTVTSAQKNPTAFYLCASSMSGDEQYFGPGTRLTVT.

The chain combines TRBV30 with TRBJ2-2, with no clear D. The germline CDR1 and CDR2 sequences are GTSNPN and SVGIG (reference sequence). Trimming removed 3 bases at V and 7 bases at J, with 6 bases between. The CDR3 loop spans 11 amino acids. This chain's CDR3 is CAWRFFGELFF. The CDR3 bases are TGTGCCTGGAGGTTTTTCGGGGAGCTGTTTTTT.

This clonotype was detected once. The genes are TRBV12-3 or TRBV12-4 and TRBJ1-2, with no clear D. V was trimmed by 3 bases and J by 4 bases, leaving 9 bases between them. The CDR3 sequence is 13 residues long. The CDR3 reads CASSFSGSYGYTF. The CDR3 bases are TGTGCCAGCAGTTTCTCGGGGAGCTATGGCTACACCTTC.

This sequence joins TRBV6-5 and TRBJ2-1, with 11 bases that match TRBD1. CDR3 length: 14 amino acids. Looked up from germline, CDR1 is MNHEY and CDR2 is SVGAGI. The ends lost 6 bases at V and 9 bases at J; junction bases unmatched: 7. The CDR3 here is CASSPGTGGGEQFF. CDR3 sequence (DNA): TGTGCCAGCAGCCCCGGGACAGGGGGTGGTGAGCAGTTCTTC.